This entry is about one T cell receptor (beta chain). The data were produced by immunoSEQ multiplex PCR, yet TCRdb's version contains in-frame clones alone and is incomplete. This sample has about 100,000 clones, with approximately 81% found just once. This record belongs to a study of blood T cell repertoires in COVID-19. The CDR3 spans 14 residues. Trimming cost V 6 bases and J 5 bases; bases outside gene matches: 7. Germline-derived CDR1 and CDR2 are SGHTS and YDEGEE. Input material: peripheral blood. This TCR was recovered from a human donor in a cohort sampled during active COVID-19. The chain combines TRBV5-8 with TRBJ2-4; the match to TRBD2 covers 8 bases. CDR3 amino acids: CASIPGGAQNIQYF. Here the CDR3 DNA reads TGTGCCAGCATCCCGGGGGGGGCCCAAAACATTCAGTACTTC.